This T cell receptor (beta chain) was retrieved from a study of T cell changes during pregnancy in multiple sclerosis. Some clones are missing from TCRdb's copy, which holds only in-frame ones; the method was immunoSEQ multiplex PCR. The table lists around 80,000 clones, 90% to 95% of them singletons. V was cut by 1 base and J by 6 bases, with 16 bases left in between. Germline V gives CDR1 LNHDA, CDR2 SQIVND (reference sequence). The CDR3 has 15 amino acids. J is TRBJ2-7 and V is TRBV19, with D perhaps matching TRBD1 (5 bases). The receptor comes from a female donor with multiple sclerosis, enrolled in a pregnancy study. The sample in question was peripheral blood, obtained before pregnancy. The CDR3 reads CASSIAGQSRSEQYF. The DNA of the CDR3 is TGTGCCAGTAGTATAGCCGGACAAAGTCGGTCCGAGCAGTACTTC. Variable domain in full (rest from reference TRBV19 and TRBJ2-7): DGGITQSPKYLFRKEGQNVTLSCEQNLNHDAMYWYRQDPGQGLRLIYYSQIVNDFQKGDIAEGYSVSREKKESFPLTVTSAQKNPTAFYLCASSIAGQSRSEQYFGPGTRLTVT.